Sequencing of this T cell receptor (beta chain) was carried out in a study of beta chain features in type 1 diabetes (dated by TCRdb to between 2018 and 2020). Background on the whole study: Patients and healthy donors did not differ in mean age, gender distribution, total cell number or subset yield. A total of 85 million to 140 million sorted cells were examined across all samples, and the number of cells per subset was strongly correlated with RNA yield. The study compared TCRB repertoires of sorted circulating CD4+ T cell subsets between recently diagnosed type 1 diabetes patients and matched healthy donors. Naive and central memory subsets were obtained from all 30 or so donors, but regulatory and stem cell-like memory subsets were isolated from only 8 patients and about 8 healthy donors.

Worth noting for this clone: It lacks a known antigen. Per-nucleotide qualities are absent, and no much larger clonotype sits a single base away.

Study-wide findings and limitations: Type 1 diabetes patients showed a moderate but significant shortening of TCRB CDR3 length in all four CD4+ subsets. HLA sub-analyses involved small numbers of individuals, so any influence of HLA type on TCRB rearrangement remained unresolved. Naive, central memory and regulatory TCRB repertoires appeared to be more alike among patients than among healthy donors. Because cDNA was sequenced instead of genomic DNA, highly expressing activated cells could be over-represented, though the groups showed no difference in activation or CD3 levels. Fewer insertions and more nucleotide deletions at VDJ recombination sites were observed in patients with type 1 diabetes, implying thymic rearrangement abnormalities. PCR may preferentially amplify shorter templates, but because patient and control samples were amplified and corrected together, any resulting skew would affect both groups equally.

Counted from cysteine to phenylalanine, this CDR3 has 16 amino acids. The retained sequence is limited to the CDR3, 48 bases, with the frame set at the first base. CDR1 SGHNT and CDR2 YYREEE are derived from the germline V gene (reference sequence). Trimming removed 3 bases from V and 4 bases from J; the gene matches leave 11 bases unexplained. Each donor gave one peripheral blood draw, approximately 120 mL on average, collected into heparinised tubes. Naive, central memory, regulatory and stem cell-like memory CD4+ T cells were sorted on a BD FACSAria II using a panel including CD45RO, CCR7, CD25, CD127, CD95 and CD27. Purity was above 95% for every sorted population. Right away, PBMCs were isolated by Lymphoprep density gradient centrifugation and were stained directly, with no culture step. So that batch effects would be minimized, each experiment stained and sorted samples in pairs, pairing one healthy donor with one patient.

The entire isolated RNA was reverse transcribed using the High Capacity cDNA Reverse Transcription Kit, and thus expressed TCRB transcripts were sequenced. Deep immunoSEQ sequencing was performed on naive, central memory and regulatory T cell samples, with an average of approximately 3.9 million total reads per sample. Sorted cells were lysed in RLT buffer and RNA was extracted with DNase-treated RNeasy Micro or Mini kits, depending on cell number. Each cell subset was processed on its own to prevent cross-contamination, while patient and healthy donor samples were processed together. The immunoSEQ multiplex PCR was used to amplify TCRB sequences from cDNA, yielding 87-bp fragments that span the CDR3 region. Amplicons were sequenced on the Illumina HiSeq platform. Per the authors' processing: PCR bias was corrected computationally using synthetic template baselines, and reads within Hamming distance 2 were collapsed, with unmergeable singletons discarded. Reads were aligned to IMGT to assign V, D and J genes, CDR3 length, and insertions or deletions at six rearrangement sites. Clonotype counts were normalized to sorted cell number within each subset before computing true diversity and Gini coefficients with the tcR R package. The overlap coefficient, calculated on TCRB nucleotide sequences, was used to measure repertoire sharing. As a proxy for the pre-selection repertoire, out-of-frame TCRB sequences from naive cells were analyzed. Drawn from immuneACCESS, this table holds only the in-frame rearrangements with V and J called that TCRdb kept. Clones are partly lost; checked studies trace under half to an unresolved V gene and leave the rest unexplained. Clone size and V and J calls were adopted from that table, with D and trimming inferred from the DNA. The sample contains fewer than 250,000 clones, 68% of them found a single time. Almost 0.055% of the sample is in the top ten clones.

The receptor chain draws on TRBV5-4 and TRBJ2-7; a stretch of 9 junction bases matches TRBD1. Sequencing was done on a sample of naive CD4+ T cells from blood. What the cell subset or site label conveys for this sample: true naive CD4+ T cells. The clonotype was recovered from a man aged 25 to 45 in good health. The encoded CDR3 is CASSWSPGQGVYEQYF. The nucleotides read TGTGCCAGCAGCTGGAGTCCGGGACAGGGAGTATACGAGCAGTACTTC.